This T cell receptor (beta chain) was observed in a study of blood T cells in healthy people across ages. J gave up 7 bases and V 7 bases, and 10 bases lay outside the gene matches. Germline lookup yields CDR1 LGHDT and CDR2 YNNKEL (reference sequence). The CDR3 contains 14 residues. With a J-beta primer mix and a sample-barcoded 5' primer, a second PCR ran about 7 to 12 cycles. TCRdb re-analysed the 5' RACE reads in MiXCR, keeping a single row per CDR3 protein. Of 1.2 million to 1.5 million distinct CDR3 sequences listed, about 43% are singletons. This clonotype occurred a few times. This receptor was obtained from a woman aged 18 to 35 in good health. Sequencing used blood. The rearrangement joins TRBV3-1 to TRBJ2-1, with 7 nucleotides matching TRBD2. CDR3 bases: TGTGCCAGCACCGACCTCTGGCGGGGGAATGAGCAGTTCTTC. It is translated as CASTDLWRGNEQFF.